The 9 T cell receptor beta chains below come from one sample, sequenced in a study of T cells expressing NK-cell markers. TCRdb re-called the 5' RACE reads; one entry per CDR3 protein, DNA not given. This repertoire includes around 280,000 distinct CDR3 sequences. The sequencing input was blood T cells: a sorted CD56 or NKG2C T cell subset, CD4+ or CD8+ T cells, or bulk PBMC T cells (not recorded which). Every receptor here comes from a man younger than 30 in good health.

This chain connects TRBV29-1 to TRBJ2-5; the TRBD1 assignment by TCRdb is unverifiable without DNA. Germline V gives CDR1 SQVTM, CDR2 ANQGSEA. CDR3 size: 12 residues. The CDR3 region is CSVGGLGETQYF.

The J gene is TRBJ2-1, the V gene TRBV3-1; absent DNA, TCRdb's TRBD2 call cannot be checked. The CDR3 has 13 amino acids. The V gene's germline CDR1 is LGHDT and CDR2 YNNKEL (reference sequence). This CDR3 reads CASSQFGAGEQFF.

This chain joins TRBV19 and TRBJ2-1; TCRdb's assignment of TRBD2 cannot be checked, as there is no DNA. This CDR3 has 14 residues. The V gene's germline CDR1 is LNHDA and CDR2 SQIVND (reference sequence). This CDR3 is CASSGLAGRGEQFF.

J is TRBJ2-1 and V is TRBV29-1; TCRdb outputs TRBD1, but without DNA this stays unchecked. Germline CDR1 and CDR2: SQVTM and ANQGSEA. This CDR3 has 14 residues. The CDR3 reads CSATGPSGNNEQFF.

This chain uses TRBV5-4 with TRBJ2-7; with no DNA, the TCRdb D assignment of TRBD1 cannot be verified. Germline lookup yields CDR1 SGHNT and CDR2 YYREEE (reference sequence). The CDR3 is 13 residues long. The CDR3 sequence: CASSQGRIVEQYF.

This chain links TRBV20-1 with TRBJ2-1; TCRdb's D gene call, TRBD2, goes unchecked for lack of DNA. Germline V gene data show CDR1 as DFQATT and CDR2 as SNEGSKA (reference sequence). There are 13 residues in the CDR3. The CDR3 spells CSASGDFYNEQFF.

The chain recombines TRBV12-3 or TRBV12-4 with TRBJ2-7; no DNA is available, so the TRBD2 call from TCRdb remains unchecked. The CDR3 is 16 amino acids. CDR3 region: CASRRFSGRAAYEQYF.

The rearrangement joins TRBV12-3 or TRBV12-4 to TRBJ1-6; absent DNA, TCRdb's TRBD1 call cannot be checked. CDR3 length: 15 amino acids. The CDR3 protein is CASSSAADRASPLHF.

The chain joins TRBV25-1 to TRBJ1-2; TCRdb designates TRBD1, a call that cannot be tested without DNA. This CDR3 is built from 13 residues. Germline V gene lookup returns CDR1 MGHDK and CDR2 SYGVNS. The CDR3: CASSDPGVYGYTF.